This TCR beta chain was observed in a study of post-analysis software for immune sequencing data. Whole-study results and caveats: Controls had lower frequencies than patients of roughly five TRBV segments, which included TRBV5-6, TRBV5-1 and TRBV20-1.

This clonotype occurred a few times. Its antigen is not known. Every TCR beta cDNA library bore unique molecular identifiers. MiXCR, applied by TCRdb to the PCR reads, yields one record per CDR3 protein. The data show fewer than 850,000 distinct CDR3 sequences, with just under 30% seen just once and approximately 0.6% held by the top ten. CDR1 and CDR2 from the germline V gene are ENHRY and SYGVKD. V lost 3 bases and J 6 bases, leaving 20 bases between the germline ends. The CDR3 is 16 residues long. Sequenced sample: blood. The chain is built from TRBV10-3 and TRBJ1-2; D might be TRBD1 (6 bases). This clonotype was obtained from a girl aged 10 to 17 with multiple sclerosis. This CDR3 is CAISERGNREYDGYTF. CDR3 sequence (DNA): TGTGCCATCAGTGAAAGGGGGAACAGGGAGTACGATGGCTACACCTTC.